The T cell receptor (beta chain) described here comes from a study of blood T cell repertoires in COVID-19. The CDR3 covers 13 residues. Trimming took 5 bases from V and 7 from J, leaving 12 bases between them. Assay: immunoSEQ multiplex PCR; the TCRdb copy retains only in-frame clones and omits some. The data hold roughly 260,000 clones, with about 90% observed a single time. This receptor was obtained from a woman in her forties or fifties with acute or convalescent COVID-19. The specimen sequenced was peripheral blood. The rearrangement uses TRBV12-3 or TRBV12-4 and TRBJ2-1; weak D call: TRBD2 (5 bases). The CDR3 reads CASSPRTWNEQFF. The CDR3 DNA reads TGTGCCAGCAGTCCCAGGACTTGGAATGAGCAGTTCTTC.